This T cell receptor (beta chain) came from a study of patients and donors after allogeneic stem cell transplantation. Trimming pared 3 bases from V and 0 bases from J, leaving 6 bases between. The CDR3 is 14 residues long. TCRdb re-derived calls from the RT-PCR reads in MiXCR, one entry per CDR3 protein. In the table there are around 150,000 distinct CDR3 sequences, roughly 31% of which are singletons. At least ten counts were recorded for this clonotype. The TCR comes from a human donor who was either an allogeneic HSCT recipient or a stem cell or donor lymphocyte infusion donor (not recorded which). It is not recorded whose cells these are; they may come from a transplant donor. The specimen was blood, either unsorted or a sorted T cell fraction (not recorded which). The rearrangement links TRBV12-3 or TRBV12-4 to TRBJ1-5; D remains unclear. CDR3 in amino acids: CASSFMGSNQPQHF. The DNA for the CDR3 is TGTGCCAGCAGTTTTATGGGTAGCAATCAGCCCCAGCATTTT.